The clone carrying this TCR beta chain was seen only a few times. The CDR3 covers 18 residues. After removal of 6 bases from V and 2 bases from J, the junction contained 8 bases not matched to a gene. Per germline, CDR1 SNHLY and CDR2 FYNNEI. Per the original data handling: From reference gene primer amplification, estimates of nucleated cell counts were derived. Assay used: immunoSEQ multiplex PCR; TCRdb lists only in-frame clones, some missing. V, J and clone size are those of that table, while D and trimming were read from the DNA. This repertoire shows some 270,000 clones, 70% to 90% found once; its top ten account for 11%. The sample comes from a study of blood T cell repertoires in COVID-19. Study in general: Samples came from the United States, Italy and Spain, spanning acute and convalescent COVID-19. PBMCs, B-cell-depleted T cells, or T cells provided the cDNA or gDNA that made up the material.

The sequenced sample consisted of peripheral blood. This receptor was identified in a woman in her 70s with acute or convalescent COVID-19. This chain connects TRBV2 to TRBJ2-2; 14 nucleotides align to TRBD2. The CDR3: CASRARLAGGRNTGELFF. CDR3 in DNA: TGTGCCAGCAGGGCGCGACTAGCGGGGGGGCGCAACACCGGGGAGCTGTTTTTT.